The 21 T cell receptor beta chains below come from one sample, sequenced in a study of blood T cells in healthy people across ages. The authors ran a second PCR of 7 to 11 cycles using a sample-barcoded 5' primer and a J-beta primer mix. MiXCR was run by TCRdb on the 5' RACE reads, yielding one entry per CDR3 protein. The sample carries approximately 1,700,000 distinct CDR3 sequences, approximately 39% recorded once. The sample was blood. These receptor sequences come from a human donor in good health.

The V call is TRBV25-1, the J call TRBJ1-5; 7 bases match TRBD1. The V segment lost 8 bases and the J segment 6 bases; nucleotides outside the gene matches: 13. The CDR3 extends over 15 amino acids. Germline V gene sequence: CDR1 MGHDK, CDR2 SYGVNS. The CDR3 DNA reads TGTGCCAGCGCGCCCGGGGCAGGGGGTGTTCAGCCCCAGCATTTT. This codes for CASAPGAGGVQPQHF.

The chain links TRBV11-1 to TRBJ2-5; 11 nucleotides align to TRBD2. With the DNA end fitting TRBJ2-7 better, the J assignment may be wrong. CDR3 size: 15 residues. The germline CDR1 and CDR2 sequences are SGHAT and FQDESV (reference sequence). The DNA of the CDR3 is TGTGCCAGCAGCTGGTATGGACTAGCGGGCGACGAGCAGTACTTC. Encoded protein: CASSWYGLAGDEQYF.

In regard to this clonotype: At one of its ends the junction is not consistent with the germline gene, which may arise from a read error. This rearrangement joins TRBV7-9 to TRBJ2-1, with 10 bases matching TRBD1. The CDR3 has 16 amino acids. Germline values: CDR1 SEHNR, CDR2 FQNEAQ (reference sequence). CDR3 coding DNA: TGCGCCAGCAGCCCCCAGACAGGGGGCATCCACAATGAGCAGTTCTTC. Its translation: CASSPQTGGIHNEQFF.

J is TRBJ2-4 and V is TRBV4-2, with D perhaps matching TRBD2 (6 bases). The end of the DNA aligns better with TRBJ2-7, so the J call may be wrong. Germline values: CDR1 LGHNA, CDR2 YNFKEQ. CDR3 length: 16 residues. The CDR3 bases are TGTGCCAGCAGCCAAGCGCTAGGGACTGTATCCTACGAGCAGTACTTC. This gives the protein CASSQALGTVSYEQYF.

This clonotype was recorded a few times. The rearrangement joins TRBV5-1 to TRBJ2-5; D uncertain. The CDR3 totals 17 residues. Trimming removed 4 bases at V and 1 base at J, with 20 bases between. Germline values: CDR1 SGHRS, CDR2 YFSETQ. The CDR3 DNA follows: TGCGCCAGCAGCCTGGGCGGATTGGCGGCAGTCCAAGAGACCCAGTACTTC. Residues: CASSLGGLAAVQETQYF.

Only a few counts were recorded for this clonotype. The chain employs TRBV20-1 and TRBJ1-2; 8 bases agree with TRBD1. CDR1 DFQATT and CDR2 SNEGSKA come from the germline V gene (reference sequence). Trimming removed 1 base from V and 8 bases from J; junction bases left unmatched: 6. This CDR3 is built from 13 residues. The CDR3 reads CSARGGQGVGYTF. The CDR3 DNA is TGCAGTGCTAGAGGAGGACAGGGTGTAGGCTACACCTTC.

The rearrangement links TRBV28 to TRBJ2-4, with 8 bases matching TRBD1. Germline V lookup: CDR1 MDHEN, CDR2 SYDVKM. J was trimmed by 14 bases and V by 4 bases; bases with no gene match: 16. The CDR3 is 15 amino acids. As DNA, the CDR3 is TGTGCCAGCAGTTCGGGGGACAGGACACTCAAGAATAAGTACTTC. Amino acids: CASSSGDRTLKNKYF.

In this sample, this clonotype turned up a few times. The chain couples TRBV28 to TRBJ2-1; 12 bases are shared with TRBD1. V shed 5 bases and J 9 bases; nucleotides not matched to a gene: 8. Per the germline V gene, CDR1 is MDHEN and CDR2 is SYDVKM. The CDR3 runs to 15 residues. CDR3 sequence (DNA): TGTGCCAGCAGTCAAGGGACAGGGGGCAATGGTGAGCAGTTCTTC. Its translation is CASSQGTGGNGEQFF.

J is TRBJ1-2 and V is TRBV13; 7 nucleotides agree with TRBD1. Germline CDR1 is PRHDT and CDR2 is FYEKMQ (reference sequence). The trim removed 1 base at V and 0 bases at J, leaving 5 bases unmatched. The CDR3 length is 16 residues. CDR3 sequence (DNA): TGTGCCAGCAGCTTAGTTCACAGGGGTACTAACTATGGCTACACCTTC. Residues: CASSLVHRGTNYGYTF.

V and J are TRBV12-3 or TRBV12-4 and TRBJ2-7; 9 bases line up with TRBD1. Losses at the gene ends were 5 bases for V and 5 bases for J; bases not matched to a gene: 10. The CDR3 has 15 residues. For the CDR3, the DNA is TGTGCCAGCAGTGATCCGGGACAGGGAGTTGACGAGCAGTACTTC. Protein product: CASSDPGQGVDEQYF.

The J gene is TRBJ2-5, the V gene TRBV6-6; D gene uncertain. The germline V gene encodes CDR1 MNHNY and CDR2 SVGAGI (reference sequence). This CDR3 region has 15 residues. V gave up 2 bases and J gave up 5 bases, with 15 bases separating them. CDR3 sequence: CASSYGIRSRETQYF. The CDR3 DNA reads as TGTGCCAGCAGTTACGGGATTCGGTCGCGGGAGACCCAGTACTTC.

This clonotype was seen a few times. The gene calls are TRBV20-1 and TRBJ2-1; 13 nucleotides line up with TRBD2. The CDR3 contains 17 residues. The junction had 3 bases not matched to a gene; V was cut back by 1 base and J by 0 bases. In germline, CDR1 is DFQATT, CDR2 SNEGSKA (reference sequence). CDR3 protein: CSARGTSGGYSYNEQFF. The CDR3 DNA reads as TGCAGTGCTAGAGGGACTAGCGGGGGATACTCCTACAATGAGCAGTTCTTC.

The rearrangement uses TRBV20-1 and TRBJ1-2; D may be TRBD1 (5 bases). CDR1 DFQATT and CDR2 SNEGSKA come from the germline V gene (reference sequence). This CDR3 contains 14 residues. Trimming shortened V by 6 bases and J by 8 bases, and 22 bases separated the two germline ends. The CDR3 spells CSATPELGVGGYTF. The DNA for the CDR3 is TGCAGTGCCACCCCAGAATTGGGGGTGGGAGGCTACACCTTC.

This clonotype showed up just a few times. V gene TRBV10-3 combines with J gene TRBJ2-2; D gene uncertain. Germline assignment: CDR1 ENHRY and CDR2 SYGVKD. The CDR3 runs to 17 residues. V was pared by 5 bases and J by 0 bases, with 16 bases between. The CDR3 loop is CAISPFAVPSNTGELFF. Here the CDR3 DNA reads TGTGCCATCAGTCCCTTCGCGGTGCCATCGAACACCGGGGAGCTGTTTTTT.

This clonotype was detected ten times or more. The chain has TRBV7-2 and TRBJ1-2; TRBD1 matches 9 bases. Germline CDR1 reads SGHTA; CDR2 reads FQGNSA. The junction had 8 bases not matched to a gene; V was cut back by 5 bases and J by 4 bases. The CDR3 is 15 amino acids. The CDR3 DNA is TGTGCCAGCAGCGCTTGGACAGGGGCCGCCTATGGCTACACCTTC. Protein sequence: CASSAWTGAAYGYTF.

This clonotype was picked up a small number of times. The genes are TRBV7-9 and TRBJ2-7; 7 bases line up with TRBD1. Germline-derived CDR1 and CDR2 are SEHNR and FQNEAQ (reference sequence). With V trimmed by 5 bases and J by 1 base, 8 bases remained unmatched. There are 15 residues in the CDR3. The CDR3 loop is CASSLGTVPSYEQYF. The CDR3 nucleotides read TGTGCCAGCAGCCTCGGGACAGTTCCTTCCTACGAGCAGTACTTC. The full variable domain, rest sourced from reference TRBV7-9 and TRBJ2-7, is DTGVSQNPRHKITKRGQNVTFRCDPISEHNRLYWYRQTLGQGPEFLTYFQNEAQLEKSRLLSDRFSAERPKGSFSTLEIQRTEQGDSAMYLCASSLGTVPSYEQYFGPGTRLTVT.

The rearrangement joins TRBV16 to TRBJ2-5, with a possible D match to TRBD2 (6 bases). The CDR3 length is 14 residues. Trimming shortened V by 3 bases and J by 3 bases, and 11 bases separated the two germline ends. From germline, CDR1 is KGHSY and CDR2 FQNENV. The CDR3, as DNA: TGTGCCAGCAGCCAGAGGAGGGCAGAAGAGACCCAGTACTTC. Amino acids: CASSQRRAEETQYF.

This clonotype was counted only a few times. This chain joins TRBV6-5 and TRBJ2-7, with a weak D call TRBD2 (5 bases). This CDR3 has 14 amino acids. In germline, CDR1 is MNHEY, CDR2 SVGAGI. Trimming removed 0 bases at V and 2 bases at J, with 8 bases between. The CDR3 nucleotides read TGTGCCAGCAGTTACTCGAGGGCAGCCTACGAGCAGTACTTC. This encodes CASSYSRAAYEQYF.

V gene TRBV6-6 combines with J gene TRBJ2-2; possibly TRBD1 or TRBD2 for D (5 bases each). Germline CDR1 is MNHNY and CDR2 is SVGAGI (reference sequence). V was trimmed by 8 bases and J by 3 bases, leaving 13 bases between them. The CDR3 contains 14 residues. The CDR3 spells CASSPRDHTGELFF. The CDR3, as DNA: TGTGCCAGCTCCCCTAGGGACCACACCGGGGAGCTGTTTTTT.

This clonotype was observed a handful of times. The rearrangement uses TRBV7-2 and TRBJ2-1; D not resolved. The CDR3 has 17 residues. CDR1 SGHTA and CDR2 FQGNSA come from the germline V gene. Trimming removed 5 bases at V and 5 bases at J, with 22 bases between. The CDR3 DNA reads as TGTGCCAGCAGCATTCCCTCCCACCTTCTACAACACAATGAGCAGTTCTTC. Encoded protein: CASSIPSHLLQHNEQFF.

This clonotype has more than one count but fewer than ten. CDR3 coding DNA: TGTGCCAGCAGCGTAGCGGACAGGGGTTTTGAAAAACTGTTTTTT. Its protein is CASSVADRGFEKLFF. J is TRBJ1-4 and V is TRBV9; 9 nucleotides align to TRBD1. V lost 0 bases, J lost 7 bases, and 4 bases stayed unmatched. The length of the CDR3 is 15 residues. Germline CDR1 reads SGDLS; CDR2 reads YYNGEE.